The next 28 T cell receptor delta chains were all read from a single sample in a study of Vδ1+ human thymocytes (dated 2018 in TCRdb). What the work shows at the level of the full study, not this receptor alone: The thymic TRG and TRD repertoires appeared highly polyclonal, with Gaussian CDR3 length distributions, in contrast to the oligoclonal repertoires of peripheral blood.

Sequencer: Illumina MiSeq. RNA was isolated using the RNeasy mini kit, and reverse transcription was performed with Superscript III. CDR3 amplicons were produced by multiplex PCR using pooled V-gene forward primers and a constant-region reverse primer with Illumina adaptor overhangs. TCRdb reanalyzed the public reads with the CATT caller, and identical DNA sequences were merged afterwards. The sample has 20,000 to 25,000 delta-chain clones on record, about 8% of them singletons. Together, the top ten hold about 0.9% of the sample. The antigens for these receptors are not known. Source material: Vdelta1+ gamma-delta thymocytes from the thymus. Interpreted using the paper, the cell subset or site label stands for: FACS-sorted CD3+ TCRalphabeta- TCRVdelta1+ TCRVdelta2- thymocytes. All receptors derive from a child less than two years old who had congenital heart surgery.

V gene TRDV1 combines with J gene TRDJ1; D is perhaps TRDD2 (8 bases). The CDR3 consists of 16 residues. The germline CDR1 and CDR2 sequences are TSWWSYY and QGS. V lost 8 bases to trimming and J lost 0 bases, with 19 bases between them. The CDR3 sequence is CALLLPTGAYTDKLIF. CDR3 DNA sequence: TGTGCTCTTCTTCTTCCTACTGGGGCTTACACCGATAAACTCATCTTT.

In its sample, this clone was seen a few times. The V and J genes are TRDV2 and TRDJ1; TRDD3 aligns across 8 bases. With V trimmed by 3 bases and J by 3 bases, 17 bases remained unmatched. This CDR3 is built from 18 residues. Per the germline V gene, CDR1 is GEAIGNYY and CDR2 is EKD. The chain's CDR3 is CACDGYWGLRSTPDKLIF. In DNA, the CDR3 is TGTGCCTGTGACGGTTACTGGGGGCTACGATCTACTCCCGATAAACTCATCTTT.

This clone was detected a few times. The chain carries TRDV1 and TRDJ1; 9 bases agree with TRDD3. Trimming removed 0 bases from V and 0 bases from J; junction bases left unmatched: 26. The CDR3 loop spans 24 amino acids. The germline gives CDR1 TSWWSYY, CDR2 QGS. CDR3 sequence reads: CALGELMPLRLRGGILWYTDKLIF. For the CDR3, the DNA is TGTGCTCTTGGGGAACTAATGCCCCTTCGCCTACGAGGGGGGATACTATGGTACACCGATAAACTCATCTTT.

The genes are TRDV2 and TRDJ3; D not certain. CDR3 length: 17 residues. Germline assignment: CDR1 GEAIGNYY and CDR2 EKD. V shed 3 bases and J shed 0 bases, with 11 bases lying between them. CDR3: CACDLPSSSWDTRQMFF. CDR3 in DNA: TGTGCCTGTGACTTACCCTCCTCCTCCTGGGACACCCGACAGATGTTTTTC.

The chain is built from TRDV1 and TRDJ1; 10 bases agree with TRDD3. Assignment of the J gene here rests on matching the DNA to germline, because TCRdb gives none. V was pared by 3 bases and J by 0 bases, with 10 bases of the junction left unmatched. Germline assignment: CDR1 TSWWSYY and CDR2 QGS. CDR3 length equals 18 residues. As DNA, the CDR3 is TGTGCTCTTGGGGACCAAGCGGGTACTGGGGGATACACCGATAAACTCATCTTT. Encoded protein: CALGDQAGTGGYTDKLIF.

The J gene is TRDJ3, the V gene TRDV2; D is perhaps TRDD3 (5 bases). Germline V lookup: CDR1 GEAIGNYY, CDR2 EKD. The V end was cut by 0 bases, the J end by 0 bases, with 8 bases between. The CDR3 is 17 residues long. The CDR3 region is CACDTEGCSWDTRQMFF. The CDR3, as DNA: TGTGCCTGTGACACCGAGGGATGCTCCTGGGACACCCGACAGATGTTTTTC.

The chain joins TRDV2 to TRDJ1, with 9 bases matching TRDD3. This CDR3 comprises 20 residues. Looked up from germline, CDR1 is GEAIGNYY and CDR2 is EKD. Trimming at V came to 1 base and at J to 0 bases, leaving 17 bases not matched to a gene. CDR3 DNA sequence: TGTGCCTGTGACACAGGTGAGCTGGGGGATCCAAATCAGTACACCGATAAACTCATCTTT. Residues: CACDTGELGDPNQYTDKLIF.

This clone occurred a few times. This chain connects TRDV1 to TRDJ1; the match to TRDD3 covers 10 bases. The CDR3 loop spans 20 amino acids. Germline V lookup: CDR1 TSWWSYY, CDR2 QGS. The V gene end was trimmed by 2 bases and the J gene end by 3 bases; junction bases not matched to a gene: 18. In DNA form, the CDR3 reads TGTGCTCTTGGGGAAATAGAAGGACCTACCAACTGGGGGATCGCCGATAAACTCATCTTT. This gives the protein CALGEIEGPTNWGIADKLIF.

In its sample, this clone was seen a few times. This chain joins TRDV1 and TRDJ1, with D perhaps matching TRDD3 (6 bases). CDR1 TSWWSYY and CDR2 QGS come from the germline V gene. V was clipped by 1 base and J by 0 bases, with 15 bases between them. The CDR3 is made up of 17 amino acids. This CDR3 reads CALGERSVGGYTDKLIF. The CDR3, as DNA: TGTGCTCTTGGGGAACGGAGCGTGGGGGGGTACACCGATAAACTCATCTTT.

This clone was observed a few times. The chain links TRDV1 to TRDJ1; possible D gene TRDD3, 6 bases. CDR1 and CDR2 from the germline V gene are TSWWSYY and QGS. Trimming removed 2 bases from V and 0 bases from J, with 16 bases in between. The CDR3 is 17 amino acids. For the CDR3, the DNA is TGTGCTCTTGGGGAAGGTGGGGATTGCCCGTACACCGATAAACTCATCTTT. It translates to CALGEGGDCPYTDKLIF.

This clone came up a few times. V usage is TRDV1 and J usage is TRDJ1, with TRDD3 identical over 10 bases. CDR1 TSWWSYY and CDR2 QGS come from the germline V gene. This CDR3 contains 22 residues. The junction had 27 bases not matched to a gene; V was cut back by 4 bases and J by 4 bases. CDR3 nucleotides: TGTGCTCTTGGGGGTACGGAGCCTCGGGTTACTGGGGGATCTCAAGGGCACGATAAACTCATCTTT. Protein: CALGGTEPRVTGGSQGHDKLIF.

By proportion, this clone is medium-sized. The chain carries TRDV2 and TRDJ1, with D tentatively TRDD3 (5 bases). The germline CDR1 and CDR2 sequences are GEAIGNYY and EKD. The CDR3 totals 14 residues. V gave up 0 bases and J gave up 1 base, with 8 bases separating them. CDR3 sequence (DNA): TGTGCCTGTGACACCATACGGGGCACCGATAAACTCATCTTT. Amino acid sequence: CACDTIRGTDKLIF.

The chain is built from TRDV1 and TRDJ1, with a weak D call TRDD3 (6 bases). Germline CDR1 reads TSWWSYY; CDR2 reads QGS. V dropped 4 bases and J dropped 0 bases, with 30 bases sitting between them. The CDR3 is 21 amino acids. CDR3 region: CALGGLLPLLGGAGYTDKLIF. Written as DNA, the CDR3 is TGTGCTCTTGGGGGACTTCTCCCCTTACTTGGGGGGGCCGGGTACACCGATAAACTCATCTTT.

The sample holds a few counts of this clone. The DNA is omitted, as the CDR3 cannot be located on it reliably, and the CDR3 follows TCRdb's listing. The chain joins TRAV29/DV5 to TRDJ1; the table gives TRDD3 as D, unverified against the DNA. Germline values: CDR1 NSMFDY, CDR2 ISSIKDK. The CDR3 is 21 amino acids long, termini counted. The CDR3 here is CSVLLCSKLRGWWGYTDKLIF.

The V gene was left uncalled, and the J gene is TRDJ2; the table names TRDD3, a call not compared with the DNA. The CDR3 is 16 amino acids. The DNA for the CDR3 is TGTGCTCTTGGGGAACTTAGCCCCCCCACGGCAGCACAACTCTTCTTT. Translating it yields CALGELSPPTAAQLFF.

No V gene call is available, although the J gene is TRDJ3. The CDR3 totals 16 residues. The CDR3 region is CACDTPHSWDTRQMFF. DNA of the CDR3: TGTGCCTGTGACACCCCGCACTCCTGGGACACCCGACAGATGTTTTTC.

The V call is TRDV1, the J call TRDJ1; no definite D call. V dropped 0 bases and J dropped 7 bases, with 12 bases sitting between them. Germline V gives CDR1 TSWWSYY, CDR2 QGS. This CDR3 comprises 14 residues. The CDR3 region has the DNA TGTGCTCTTGGGGAACTCCTTACTCTTACTAAACTCATCTTT. The encoded protein is CALGELLTLTKLIF.

As to this clone: Other DNA sequences in this sample translate to the same CDR3. This chain joins TRDV1 and TRDJ1; D is possibly TRDD3 (5 bases). Trimming removed 0 bases from V and 0 bases from J, with 8 bases in between. CDR3 size: 15 residues. Germline lookup yields CDR1 TSWWSYY and CDR2 QGS. CDR3: CALGELGGYTDKLIF. Written as DNA, the CDR3 is TGTGCTCTTGGGGAACTCGGGGGGTACACCGATAAACTCATCTTT.

This clone was counted a few times. The V call is TRDV1, the J call TRDJ1, with TRDD2 identical over 7 bases. The CDR3 totals 21 residues. CDR1 is TSWWSYY, CDR2 QGS, per germline. Unmatched junction bases numbered 21, after V lost 2 bases and J lost 0 bases. The CDR3 sequence: CALGEGDRSYGGYGDTDKLIF. The CDR3 region has the DNA TGTGCTCTTGGGGAAGGAGATCGTTCCTACGGAGGCTATGGGGACACCGATAAACTCATCTTT.

This clone has only a few counts. The chain is built from TRDV1 and TRDJ1; the match to TRDD3 covers 12 bases. The CDR3 is made up of 18 amino acids. Germline CDR1 TSWWSYY, CDR2 QGS. Trimming took 7 bases from V and 1 from J; bases not matched to a gene: 13. CDR3 DNA: TGTGCTCTTGAGCCCACTGGGGGATACAGAGGGGCCACCGATAAACTCATCTTT. This translates into CALEPTGGYRGATDKLIF.

This clone was counted only a few times. The J gene is TRDJ1, the V gene TRDV1; D unclear. Germline V gene sequence: CDR1 TSWWSYY, CDR2 QGS. Trimming pared 0 bases from V and 3 bases from J, leaving 11 bases between. The CDR3 covers 15 residues. The CDR3 sequence: CALGELDLLSDKLIF. In DNA form, the CDR3 reads TGTGCTCTTGGGGAACTTGATTTACTGTCCGATAAACTCATCTTT.

This clone occurred a few times. This chain uses TRDV1 with TRDJ1, with a weak D call TRDD3 (6 bases). Trimming removed 3 bases at V and 0 bases at J, with 14 bases between. The CDR3 loop spans 16 amino acids. Germline V gives CDR1 TSWWSYY, CDR2 QGS. In nucleotides, the CDR3 is TGTGCTCTTGGGGACCTACTGGGTCGGTACACCGATAAACTCATCTTT. It yields the protein CALGDLLGRYTDKLIF.

In its sample, this clone is medium-sized. V is TRDV2 and J is TRDJ1; 12 positions agree with TRDD3. V was clipped by 2 bases and J by 0 bases; unmatched bases: 9. Germline CDR1 GEAIGNYY, CDR2 EKD. The CDR3 length is 18 residues. Here the CDR3 DNA reads TGTGCCTGTGACAATCTACTGGGGGATACCCCTCACACCGATAAACTCATCTTT. The encoded protein is CACDNLLGDTPHTDKLIF.

The V gene is uncalled and the J gene is TRDJ1. The CDR3 contains 16 residues. CDR3 protein: CALGELAPLPADKLIF. The CDR3 DNA reads as TGTGCTCTTGGGGAACTCGCACCCCTTCCCGCCGATAAACTCATCTTT.

This clone has only a few counts. The chain is built from TRDV2 and TRDJ1; TRDD3 is a possible D gene (6 bases). This CDR3 comprises 16 residues. V was shortened by 0 bases and J by 7 bases, with 20 bases between the two germline ends. Germline loops: CDR1 GEAIGNYY, CDR2 EKD. CDR3 nucleotide sequence: TGTGCCTGTGACACCGGTTCGGGGGACCCATACCTTAAACTCATCTTT. Translated, it gives CACDTGSGDPYLKLIF.

This clone was seen a few times. The chain uses TRDV1 and TRDJ1; D not certain. Germline V gene sequence: CDR1 TSWWSYY, CDR2 QGS. V was trimmed by 0 bases and J by 0 bases, leaving 29 bases between them. CDR3 size: 22 residues. The CDR3 DNA follows: TGTGCTCTTGGGGAACTCCGCCTATTAAATCGGAGTTACGAGGTTTACACCGATAAACTCATCTTT. It yields the protein CALGELRLLNRSYEVYTDKLIF.

J is TRDJ1 and V is TRDV1, with TRDD3 matching over 9 bases. TCRdb offers no J gene call, so here the DNA was matched to germline to obtain one. J gave up 0 bases and V 2 bases, and 22 bases lay outside the gene matches. CDR1 is TSWWSYY and CDR2 is QGS in the germline V gene. The CDR3 runs 22 residues. The CDR3 region has the DNA TGTGCTCTTGGGGAAATTCGTCTTCCTATATCGGCTCTGGGGGATTACACCGATAAACTCATCTTT. This gives the protein CALGEIRLPISALGDYTDKLIF.

In this sample, this clone turned up a few times. The rearrangement joins TRDV1 to TRDJ1; maybe TRDD2 (5 bases). This CDR3 spans 15 amino acids. Germline V gene data show CDR1 as TSWWSYY and CDR2 as QGS. The germline V and J ends were trimmed by 3 bases and 0 bases, with 11 bases remaining between them. The CDR3 DNA reads as TGTGCTCTTGGGGACCTTCTTCCGTACACCGATAAACTCATCTTT. Amino acid sequence: CALGDLLPYTDKLIF.